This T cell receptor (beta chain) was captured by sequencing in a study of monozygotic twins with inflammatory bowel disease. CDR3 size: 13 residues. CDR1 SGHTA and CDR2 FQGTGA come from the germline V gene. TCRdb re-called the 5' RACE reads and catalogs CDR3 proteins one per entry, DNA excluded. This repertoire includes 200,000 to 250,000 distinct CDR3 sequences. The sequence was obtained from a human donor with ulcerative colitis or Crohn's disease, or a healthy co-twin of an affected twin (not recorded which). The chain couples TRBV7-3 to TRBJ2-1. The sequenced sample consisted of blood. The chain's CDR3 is CASSSQPYNEQFF.